The source of this TCR beta chain is a study of response to subunit inactivated influenza vaccine (dated by TCRdb to between 2017 and 2018). The study in broad terms: The study used deep quantitative T cell receptor repertoire profiling to track responses to a trivalent subunit inactivated influenza vaccine. Study-wide conclusions, independent of this receptor: It was suggested by the authors that each seasonal influenza vaccination may recruit only a limited number of new T cells.

In its sample, this clonotype was seen a few times. What antigen it recognizes has not been identified. Base quality data are lacking; no much larger clone is found one base away. Libraries came from RT-PCR. For sequencing, an Illumina HiSeq 2500 was employed. TCRdb reran the public reads through fastp at Q25 and MiXCR, keeping productive beta chains. Each CDR3 protein appears once, grouped with its most common genes and DNA. The sample yields about 800,000 distinct CDR3 sequences; 21% were counted once. The biggest ten clones account for roughly 10% of the sample. The CDR3 runs 14 amino acids, cysteine and phenylalanine included. CDR3 DNA only is kept here, 42 bases in frame from base 1. V was cut back by 2 bases and J by 3 bases, leaving a gap of 11 bases between them.

The source was PBMCs from blood, collected 4 to 6 days after vaccination. The chain employs TRBV12-3 or TRBV12-4 and TRBJ2-7, and the D gene may be TRBD1, 6 bases matching. The TCR originated in a man between 50 and 59 years old who received an inactivated influenza vaccine. Donor details come from another sample of the same person, matched by shared clones. The CDR3 reads CASSLTGRNYEQYF. The nucleotide sequence reads as follows: TGTGCCAGCAGTTTAACAGGGCGGAACTACGAGCAGTACTTC.